This record concerns one T cell receptor (beta chain) sequence. This record comes from a study of PD-L1 blockade in urothelial cancer. Using immunoSEQ multiplex PCR, the repertoire was profiled, and TCRdb retains in-frame clones only, with some absent. This table holds about 87,000 clones, 84% found once. CDR1 and CDR2 from the germline V gene are SGHTA and FQGNSA. V lost 3 bases and J 4 bases, leaving 7 bases between the germline ends. This CDR3 region has 12 residues. Time point reported: pretreatment peripheral blood. Every patient provided from 1 to 8 samples, collected pretreatment and on-treatment.

The chain combines TRBV7-2 with TRBJ2-7; weak D call: TRBD2 (5 bases). Sequences were derived from PBMCs, sampled around atezolizumab (anti-PD-L1) treatment. The receptor comes from a man aged 60 to 75 with urothelial cancer. The CDR3 nucleotides read TGTGCCAGCAGCTTCACGGGGTACGAGCAGTACTTC. This encodes CASSFTGYEQYF.